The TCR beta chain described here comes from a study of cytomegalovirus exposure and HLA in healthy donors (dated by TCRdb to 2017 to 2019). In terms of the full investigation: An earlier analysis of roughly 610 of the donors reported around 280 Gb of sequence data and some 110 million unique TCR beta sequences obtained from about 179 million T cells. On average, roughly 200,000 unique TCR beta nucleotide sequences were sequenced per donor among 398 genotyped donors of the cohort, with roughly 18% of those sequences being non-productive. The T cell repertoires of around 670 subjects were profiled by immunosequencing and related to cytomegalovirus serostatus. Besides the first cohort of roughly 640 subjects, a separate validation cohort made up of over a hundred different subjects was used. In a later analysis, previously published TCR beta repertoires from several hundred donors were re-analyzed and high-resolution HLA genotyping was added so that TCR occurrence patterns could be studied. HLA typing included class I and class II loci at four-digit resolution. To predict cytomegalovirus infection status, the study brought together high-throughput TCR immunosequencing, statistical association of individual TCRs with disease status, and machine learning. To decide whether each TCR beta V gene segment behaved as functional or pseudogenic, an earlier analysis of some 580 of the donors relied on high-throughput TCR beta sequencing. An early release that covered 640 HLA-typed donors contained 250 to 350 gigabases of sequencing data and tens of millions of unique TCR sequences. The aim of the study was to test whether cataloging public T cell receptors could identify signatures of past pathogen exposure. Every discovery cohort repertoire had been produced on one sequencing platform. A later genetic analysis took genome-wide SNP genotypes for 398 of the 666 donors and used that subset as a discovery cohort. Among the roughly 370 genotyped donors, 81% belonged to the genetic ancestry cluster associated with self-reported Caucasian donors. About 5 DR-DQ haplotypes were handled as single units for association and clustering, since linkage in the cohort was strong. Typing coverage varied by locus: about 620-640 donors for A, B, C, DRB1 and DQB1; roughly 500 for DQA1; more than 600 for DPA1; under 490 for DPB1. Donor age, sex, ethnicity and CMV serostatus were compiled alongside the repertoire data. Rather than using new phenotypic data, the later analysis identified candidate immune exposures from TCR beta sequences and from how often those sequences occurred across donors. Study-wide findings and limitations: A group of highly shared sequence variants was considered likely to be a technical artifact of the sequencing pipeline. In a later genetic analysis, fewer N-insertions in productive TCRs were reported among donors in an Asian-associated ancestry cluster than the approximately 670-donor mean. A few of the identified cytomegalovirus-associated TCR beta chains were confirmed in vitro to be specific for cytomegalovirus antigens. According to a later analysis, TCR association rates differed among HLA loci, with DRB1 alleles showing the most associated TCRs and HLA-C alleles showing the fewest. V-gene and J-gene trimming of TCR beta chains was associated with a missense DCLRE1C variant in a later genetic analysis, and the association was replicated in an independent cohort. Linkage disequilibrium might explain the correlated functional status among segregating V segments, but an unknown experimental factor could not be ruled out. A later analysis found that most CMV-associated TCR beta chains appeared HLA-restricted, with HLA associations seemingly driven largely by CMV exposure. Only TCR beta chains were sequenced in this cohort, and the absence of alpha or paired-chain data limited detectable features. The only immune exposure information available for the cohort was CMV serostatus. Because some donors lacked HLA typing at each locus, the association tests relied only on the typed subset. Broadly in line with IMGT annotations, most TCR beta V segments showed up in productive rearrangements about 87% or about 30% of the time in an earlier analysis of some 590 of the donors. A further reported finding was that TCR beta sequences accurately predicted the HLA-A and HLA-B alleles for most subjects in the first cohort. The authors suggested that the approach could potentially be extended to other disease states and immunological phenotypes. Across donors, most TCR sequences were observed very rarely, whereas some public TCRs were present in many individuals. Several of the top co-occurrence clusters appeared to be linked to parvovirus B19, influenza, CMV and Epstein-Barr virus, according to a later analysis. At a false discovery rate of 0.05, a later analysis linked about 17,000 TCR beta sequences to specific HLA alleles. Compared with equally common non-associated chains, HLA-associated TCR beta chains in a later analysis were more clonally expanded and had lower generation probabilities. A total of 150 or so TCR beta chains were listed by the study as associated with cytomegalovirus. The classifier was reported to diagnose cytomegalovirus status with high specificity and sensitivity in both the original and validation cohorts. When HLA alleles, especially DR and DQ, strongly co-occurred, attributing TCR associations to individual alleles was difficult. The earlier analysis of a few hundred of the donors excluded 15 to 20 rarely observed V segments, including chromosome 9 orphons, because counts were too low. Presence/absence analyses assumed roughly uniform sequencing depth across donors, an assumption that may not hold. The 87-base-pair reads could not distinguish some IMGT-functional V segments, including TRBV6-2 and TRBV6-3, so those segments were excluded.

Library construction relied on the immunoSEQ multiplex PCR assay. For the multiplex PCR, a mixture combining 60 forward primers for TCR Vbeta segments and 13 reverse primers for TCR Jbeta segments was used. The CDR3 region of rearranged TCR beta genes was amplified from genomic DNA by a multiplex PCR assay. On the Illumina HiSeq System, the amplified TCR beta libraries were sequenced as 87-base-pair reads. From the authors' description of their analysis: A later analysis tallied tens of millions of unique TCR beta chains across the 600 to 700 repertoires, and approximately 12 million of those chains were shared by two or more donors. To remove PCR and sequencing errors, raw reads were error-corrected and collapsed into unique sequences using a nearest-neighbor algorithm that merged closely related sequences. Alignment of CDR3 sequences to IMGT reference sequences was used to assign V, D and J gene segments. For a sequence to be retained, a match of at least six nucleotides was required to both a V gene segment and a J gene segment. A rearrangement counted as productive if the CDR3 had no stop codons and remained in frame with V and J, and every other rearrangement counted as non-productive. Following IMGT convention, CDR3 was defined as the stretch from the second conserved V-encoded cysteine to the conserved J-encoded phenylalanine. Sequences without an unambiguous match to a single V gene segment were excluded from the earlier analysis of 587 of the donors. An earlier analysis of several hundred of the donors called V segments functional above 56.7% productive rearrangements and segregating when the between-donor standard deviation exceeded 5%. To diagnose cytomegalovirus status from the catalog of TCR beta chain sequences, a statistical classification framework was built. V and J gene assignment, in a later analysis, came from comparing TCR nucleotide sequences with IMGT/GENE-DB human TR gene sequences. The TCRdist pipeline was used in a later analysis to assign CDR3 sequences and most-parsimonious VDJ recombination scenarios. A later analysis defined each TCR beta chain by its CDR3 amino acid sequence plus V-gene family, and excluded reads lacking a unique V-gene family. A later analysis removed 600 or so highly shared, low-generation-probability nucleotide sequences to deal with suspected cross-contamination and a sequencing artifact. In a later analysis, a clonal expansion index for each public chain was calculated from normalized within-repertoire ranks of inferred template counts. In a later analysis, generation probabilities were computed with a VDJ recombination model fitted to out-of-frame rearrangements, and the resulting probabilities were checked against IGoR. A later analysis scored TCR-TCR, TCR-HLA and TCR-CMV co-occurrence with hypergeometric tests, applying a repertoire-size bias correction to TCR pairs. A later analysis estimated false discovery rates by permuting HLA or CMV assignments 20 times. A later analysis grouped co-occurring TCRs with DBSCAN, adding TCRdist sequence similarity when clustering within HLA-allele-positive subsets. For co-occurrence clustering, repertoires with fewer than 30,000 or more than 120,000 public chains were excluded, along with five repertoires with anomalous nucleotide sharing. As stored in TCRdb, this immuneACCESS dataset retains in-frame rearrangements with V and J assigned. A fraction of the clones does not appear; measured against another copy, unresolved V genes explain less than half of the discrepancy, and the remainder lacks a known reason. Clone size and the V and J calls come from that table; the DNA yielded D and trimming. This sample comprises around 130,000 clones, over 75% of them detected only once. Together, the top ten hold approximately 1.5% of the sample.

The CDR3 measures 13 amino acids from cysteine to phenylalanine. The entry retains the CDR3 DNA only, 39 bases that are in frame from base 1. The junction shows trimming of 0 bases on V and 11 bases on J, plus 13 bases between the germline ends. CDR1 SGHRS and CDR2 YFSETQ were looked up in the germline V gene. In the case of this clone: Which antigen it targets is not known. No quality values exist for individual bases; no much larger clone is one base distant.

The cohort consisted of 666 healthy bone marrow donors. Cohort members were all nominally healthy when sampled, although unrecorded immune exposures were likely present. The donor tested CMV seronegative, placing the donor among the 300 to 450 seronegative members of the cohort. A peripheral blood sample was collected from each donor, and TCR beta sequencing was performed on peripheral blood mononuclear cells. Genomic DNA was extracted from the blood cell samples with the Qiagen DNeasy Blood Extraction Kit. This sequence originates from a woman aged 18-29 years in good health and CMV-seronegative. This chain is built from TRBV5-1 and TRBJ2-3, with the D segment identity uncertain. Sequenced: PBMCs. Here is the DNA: TGCGCCAGCAGCTTGGATCTTGATGGAGAGCAGTATTTT. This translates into CASSLDLDGEQYF.